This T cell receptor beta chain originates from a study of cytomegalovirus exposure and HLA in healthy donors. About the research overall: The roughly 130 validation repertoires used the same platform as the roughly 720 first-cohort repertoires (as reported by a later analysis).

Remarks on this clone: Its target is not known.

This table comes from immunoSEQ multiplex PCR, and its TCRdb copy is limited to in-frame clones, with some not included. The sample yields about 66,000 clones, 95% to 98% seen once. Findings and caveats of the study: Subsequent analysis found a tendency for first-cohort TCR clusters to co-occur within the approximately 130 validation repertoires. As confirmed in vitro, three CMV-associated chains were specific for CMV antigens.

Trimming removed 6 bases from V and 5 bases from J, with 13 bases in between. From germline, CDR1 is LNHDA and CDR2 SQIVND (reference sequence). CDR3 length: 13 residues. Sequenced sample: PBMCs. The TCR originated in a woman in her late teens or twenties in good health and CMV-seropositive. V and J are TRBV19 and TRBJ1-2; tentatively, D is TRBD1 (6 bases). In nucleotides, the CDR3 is TGTGCCAGTAGCCCAGGACAGCGATATGGCTACACCTTC. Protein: CASSPGQRYGYTF.